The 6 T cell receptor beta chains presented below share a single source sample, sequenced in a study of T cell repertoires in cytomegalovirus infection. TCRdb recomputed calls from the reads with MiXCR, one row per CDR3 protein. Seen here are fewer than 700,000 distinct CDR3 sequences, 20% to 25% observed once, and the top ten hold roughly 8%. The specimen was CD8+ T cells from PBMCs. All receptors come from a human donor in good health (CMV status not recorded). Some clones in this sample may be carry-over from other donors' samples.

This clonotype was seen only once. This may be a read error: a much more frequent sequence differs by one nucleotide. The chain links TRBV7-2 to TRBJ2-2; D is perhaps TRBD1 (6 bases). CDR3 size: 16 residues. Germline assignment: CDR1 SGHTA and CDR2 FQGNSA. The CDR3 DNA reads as TGTGCCAGCATCTTAAACAGGGCGGTTTTGGCCGGGGAGCTGATTTTT. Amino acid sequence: CASILNRAVLAGELIF.

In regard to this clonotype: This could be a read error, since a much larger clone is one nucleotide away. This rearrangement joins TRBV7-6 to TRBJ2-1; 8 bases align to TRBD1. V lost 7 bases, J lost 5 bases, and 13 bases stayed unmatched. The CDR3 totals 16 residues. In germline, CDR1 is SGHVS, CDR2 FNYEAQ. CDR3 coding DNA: TGTGCCAGCAACCAAAGCCCGGGACAGGTACACAATGAGCAGTTCTTC. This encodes CASNQSPGQVHNEQFF.

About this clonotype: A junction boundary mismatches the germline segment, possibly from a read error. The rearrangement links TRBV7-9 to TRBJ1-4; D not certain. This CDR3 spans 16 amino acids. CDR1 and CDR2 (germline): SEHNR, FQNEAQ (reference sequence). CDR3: CVSSLKLRTTNEKLFF. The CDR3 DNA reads TGTGTCAGCAGCTTAAAGTTAAGGACCACTAATGAAAAACTGTTTTTT.

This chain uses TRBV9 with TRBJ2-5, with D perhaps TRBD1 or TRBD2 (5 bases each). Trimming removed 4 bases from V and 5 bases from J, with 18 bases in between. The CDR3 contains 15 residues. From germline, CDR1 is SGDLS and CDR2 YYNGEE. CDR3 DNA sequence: TGTGCCAGCAGCAAACGGGAAGGGGCCGTGGAGACCCAGTACTTC. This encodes CASSKREGAVETQYF.

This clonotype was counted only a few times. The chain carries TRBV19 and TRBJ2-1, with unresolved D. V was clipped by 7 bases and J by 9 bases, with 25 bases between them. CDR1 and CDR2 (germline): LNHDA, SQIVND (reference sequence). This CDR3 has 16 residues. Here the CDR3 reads CASTPSTSPYIGEQFF. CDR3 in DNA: TGTGCCAGTACCCCCTCCACATCACCTTACATAGGTGAGCAGTTCTTC.

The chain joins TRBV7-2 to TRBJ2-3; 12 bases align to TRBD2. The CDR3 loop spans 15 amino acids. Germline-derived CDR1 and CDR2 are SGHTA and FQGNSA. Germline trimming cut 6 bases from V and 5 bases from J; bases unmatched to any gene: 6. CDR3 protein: CASSPSGGARDTQYF. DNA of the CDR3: TGTGCCAGCAGTCCTAGCGGGGGGGCCAGAGATACGCAGTATTTT.